This T cell receptor (beta chain) was sequenced for a study of T-cell memory formation after mild COVID-19. Using its own MiXCR run on the 5' RACE reads, TCRdb lists one record per CDR3 protein. The sample includes about 430,000 distinct CDR3 sequences, more than 15% of them seen just once. Germline V gene sequence: CDR1 SQVTM, CDR2 ANQGSEA. V trimming: 7 bases; J trimming: 9 bases; junction bases outside the gene matches: 10. The CDR3 has 13 residues. This clonotype originated in a man aged 18 to 30 who had mild COVID-19 (a few samples of this study predate the infection). Cell type and time point are not known. Sequencing was performed on PBMCs or a T cell subset sorted from them (not recorded which). The chain combines TRBV29-1 with TRBJ2-1; 9 bases are shared with TRBD2. The CDR3 DNA reads as TGCAGCGCCGGAGGGGTGACTAGCGGTGAGCAGTTCTTC. Its translation is CSAGGVTSGEQFF.